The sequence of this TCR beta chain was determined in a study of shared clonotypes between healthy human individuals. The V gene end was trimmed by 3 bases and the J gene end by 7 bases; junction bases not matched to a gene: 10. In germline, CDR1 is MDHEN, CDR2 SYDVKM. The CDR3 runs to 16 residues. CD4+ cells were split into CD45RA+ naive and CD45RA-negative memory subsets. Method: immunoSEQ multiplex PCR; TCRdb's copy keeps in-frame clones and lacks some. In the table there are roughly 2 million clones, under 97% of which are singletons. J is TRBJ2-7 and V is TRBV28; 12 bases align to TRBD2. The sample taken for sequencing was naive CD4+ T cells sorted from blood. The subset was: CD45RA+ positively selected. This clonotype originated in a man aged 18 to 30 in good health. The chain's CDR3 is CASSFRGLAGAREQYF. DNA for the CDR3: TGTGCCAGCAGTTTTAGGGGACTAGCGGGCGCTCGGGAGCAGTACTTC.